This T cell receptor (beta chain) was sequenced during a study of blood T cell repertoires in COVID-19. This clone was recorded only once. The table came from immunoSEQ multiplex PCR; TCRdb's copy has only in-frame clones and leaves some out. In the table there are about 110,000 clones, 75% to 85% of which are singletons. The sequence was obtained from an elderly woman with active or convalescent COVID-19. The specimen was peripheral blood.

The chain's CDR3 is CASGTGVSNTEAFF. The DNA of the CDR3 is TGTGCTAGTGGAACGGGTGTCAGCAACACTGAAGCTTTCTTT. The V and J genes are TRBV12-5 and TRBJ1-1; D remains ambiguous. V lost 6 bases, J lost 2 bases, and 13 bases lay in between. Germline lookup yields CDR1 LGHNT and CDR2 FRNRAP. The CDR3 is 14 amino acids. The full variable domain, rest sourced from reference TRBV12-5 and TRBJ1-1, is DARVTQTPRHKVTEMGQEVTMRCQPILGHNTVFWYRQTMMQGLELLAYFRNRAPLDDSGMPKDRFSAEMPDATLATLKIQPSEPRDSAVYFCASGTGVSNTEAFFGQGTRLTVV.